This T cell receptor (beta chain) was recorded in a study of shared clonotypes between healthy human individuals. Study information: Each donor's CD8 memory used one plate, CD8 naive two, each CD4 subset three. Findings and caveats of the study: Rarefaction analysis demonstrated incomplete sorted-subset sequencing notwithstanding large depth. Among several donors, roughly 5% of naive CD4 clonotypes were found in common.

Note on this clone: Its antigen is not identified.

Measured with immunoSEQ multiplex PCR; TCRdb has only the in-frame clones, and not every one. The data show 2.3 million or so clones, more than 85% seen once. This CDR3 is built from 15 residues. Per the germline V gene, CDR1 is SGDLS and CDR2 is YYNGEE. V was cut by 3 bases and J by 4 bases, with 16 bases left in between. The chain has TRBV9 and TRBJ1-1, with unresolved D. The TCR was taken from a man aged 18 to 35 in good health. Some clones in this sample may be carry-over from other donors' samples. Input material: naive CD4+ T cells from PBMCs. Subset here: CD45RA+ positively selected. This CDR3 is CASSASGGRVTEAFF. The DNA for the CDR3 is TGTGCCAGCAGCGCCTCGGGCGGACGGGTCACTGAAGCTTTCTTT.